The next 29 T cell receptor beta chains were all read from a single sample in a study of cytomegalovirus exposure and HLA in healthy donors. Primers: 60 Vbeta forward and 13 Jbeta reverse. The data were produced by immunoSEQ multiplex PCR, yet TCRdb's version contains in-frame clones alone and is incomplete. Among 98,000 or so clones, about three quarters were seen once, and the ten largest hold approximately 5%. The source material was PBMCs. Every receptor here comes from a man in his 60s in good health and CMV-seropositive.

The chain couples TRBV7-7 to TRBJ2-2, with unresolved D. This CDR3 has 15 residues. Germline V lookup: CDR1 SSHAT, CDR2 FNYEAQ (reference sequence). V lost 5 bases and J 0 bases, leaving 10 bases between the germline ends. The CDR3 loop reads CASSMGYPNTGELFF. DNA for the CDR3: TGTGCCAGCAGCATGGGCTATCCGAACACCGGGGAGCTGTTTTTT.

V usage is TRBV23-1 and J usage is TRBJ2-3; 13 positions match TRBD2. TRBV23-1 is assigned to the ORF class and has an uncertain function. The CDR3 consists of 18 residues. J gave up 5 bases and V 4 bases, and 12 bases lay outside the gene matches. CDR3 nucleotide sequence: TGCGCCAGCAGTCGACTAGCGGGGGGCCTCCGTATGATAGATACGCAGTATTTT. It is translated as CASSRLAGGLRMIDTQYF.

The J gene is TRBJ1-2, the V gene TRBV7-2; D ambiguous. The length of the CDR3 is 15 residues. V was shortened by 5 bases and J by 4 bases, with 17 bases between the two germline ends. Looked up from germline, CDR1 is SGHTA and CDR2 is FQGNSA. The CDR3 coding sequence is TGTGCCAGCAGCCCTCTCCCGGTATCTATCTATGGCTACACCTTC. Protein sequence: CASSPLPVSIYGYTF.

The chain recombines TRBV19 with TRBJ2-5, with D possibly being TRBD2 (6 bases). V dropped 1 base and J dropped 4 bases, with 13 bases sitting between them. CDR3 length equals 15 residues. Germline V lookup: CDR1 LNHDA, CDR2 SQIVND (reference sequence). The CDR3 spells CASSIVEGAGETQYF. The CDR3 DNA follows: TGTGCCAGTAGTATAGTGGAGGGCGCGGGAGAGACCCAGTACTTC. Filled out from reference TRBV19 and TRBJ2-5, the complete variable domain reads DGGITQSPKYLFRKEGQNVTLSCEQNLNHDAMYWYRQDPGQGLRLIYYSQIVNDFQKGDIAEGYSVSREKKESFPLTVTSAQKNPTAFYLCASSIVEGAGETQYFGPGTRLLVL.

The chain is built from TRBV6-4 and TRBJ2-2; possible D gene TRBD1, 5 bases. In germline, CDR1 is MRHNA, CDR2 SNTAGT. This CDR3 region has 13 residues. V lost 5 bases and J 1 base, leaving 5 bases between the germline ends. The CDR3 reads CASSQGNTGELFF. CDR3 DNA: TGTGCCAGCAGTCAGGGGAACACCGGGGAGCTGTTTTTT.

The chain has TRBV7-8 and TRBJ2-3; 7 bases line up with TRBD1. Germline assignment: CDR1 SGHVS and CDR2 FQNEAQ. CDR3 length: 19 residues. J was trimmed by 5 bases and V by 9 bases; bases with no gene match: 26. The chain's CDR3 is CASTHVPALGAGGRDTQYF. The DNA of the CDR3 is TGTGCCAGTACTCACGTGCCCGCCTTAGGTGCAGGGGGACGAGATACGCAGTATTTT. The variable domain in full, completed from reference TRBV7-8 and TRBJ2-3, reads GAGVSQSPRYKVAKRGQDVALRCDPISGHVSLFWYQQALGQGPEFLTYFQNEAQLDKSGLPSDRFFAERPEGSVSTLKIQRTQQEDSAVYLCASTHVPALGAGGRDTQYFGPGTRLTVL.

This sequence joins TRBV7-2 and TRBJ2-5; 7 positions agree with TRBD1. TRBJ2-7 explains the end of the DNA better; the J call may be wrong. This CDR3 spans 15 amino acids. CDR1 SGHTA and CDR2 FQGNSA come from the germline V gene. CDR3 DNA: TGTGCCAGCAGCTCAACAGGGGCCCGCTCCTACGAGCAGTACTTC. This encodes CASSSTGARSYEQYF.

The rearrangement joins TRBV19 to TRBJ2-6, with unresolved D. Trimming pared 9 bases from V and 1 base from J, leaving 16 bases between. The CDR3 runs 16 residues. The germline gives CDR1 LNHDA, CDR2 SQIVND (reference sequence). The CDR3 region has the DNA TGTGCCAGCAACCCCTTCGGTGTTTCTGGGGCCAACGTCCTGACTTTC. Amino acids: CASNPFGVSGANVLTF.

This clone was seen a few times. V and J are TRBV10-3 and TRBJ1-1; perhaps TRBD1 as D (5 bases). The CDR3 has 15 amino acids. V was cut by 0 bases and J by 4 bases, with 12 bases left in between. Per the germline V gene, CDR1 is ENHRY and CDR2 is SYGVKD. The CDR3 loop is CAISESNGGSTEAFF. CDR3 nucleotide sequence: TGTGCCATCAGTGAGTCGAACGGGGGTTCCACTGAAGCTTTCTTT.

This clone was observed a handful of times. CDR3 sequence reads: CASSIGHTIYGYTF. The CDR3 region has the DNA TGTGCCAGTAGTATAGGGCATACCATCTATGGCTACACCTTC. J is TRBJ1-2 and V is TRBV19; D is unclear. Germline V gene lookup returns CDR1 LNHDA and CDR2 SQIVND (reference sequence). Between the trimmed V and J ends, which lost 1 base and 4 bases, there was a span of 10 bases. The CDR3 spans 14 residues.

This clone appeared a few times. This chain uses TRBV6-6 with TRBJ2-2; weak D call: TRBD2 (5 bases). Looked up from germline, CDR1 is MNHNY and CDR2 is SVGAGI (reference sequence). The V and J ends lost 7 bases and 5 bases respectively, with 11 bases between them. CDR3 length equals 13 residues. CDR3: CASINRGTGELFF. DNA for the CDR3: TGTGCCAGCATCAATCGGGGAACCGGGGAGCTGTTTTTT.

This clone appeared a few times. The chain joins TRBV12-5 to TRBJ2-7, with a tentative D call TRBD1 (6 bases). The CDR3 spans 14 residues. Trimming took 4 bases from V and 4 from J, leaving 14 bases between them. Per the germline V gene, CDR1 is LGHNT and CDR2 is FRNRAP. The DNA for the CDR3 is TGTGCTAGTGGTTGGATGGACAGAGCTTACGAGCAGTACTTC. The encoded protein is CASGWMDRAYEQYF.

V is TRBV18 and J is TRBJ2-2; D is possibly TRBD1 (6 bases). The length of the CDR3 is 16 residues. The germline V gene has CDR1 KGHSH and CDR2 LQKENI. Trimming took 3 bases from V and 5 from J, leaving 16 bases between them. This CDR3 reads CASSPMAQGETGELFF. In DNA form, the CDR3 reads TGTGCCAGCTCACCGATGGCACAGGGAGAAACCGGGGAGCTGTTTTTT.

This rearrangement joins TRBV27 to TRBJ2-2, with D tentatively TRBD1 (5 bases). The CDR3 totals 15 residues. The V end was cut by 6 bases, the J end by 3 bases, with 14 bases between. Germline V lookup: CDR1 MNHEY, CDR2 SMNVEV (reference sequence). In nucleotides, the CDR3 is TGTGCCAGCAGCCGCTCAGTAGGGGACACCGGGGAGCTGTTTTTT. Amino acids: CASSRSVGDTGELFF.

The J gene is TRBJ1-1, the V gene TRBV7-3; possible D gene TRBD1, 6 bases. V was cut by 4 bases and J by 2 bases, with 11 bases left in between. The germline gives CDR1 SGHTA, CDR2 FQGTGA. The CDR3 runs 14 residues. The CDR3 sequence: CASSSTGRNTEAFF. The CDR3 DNA sequence: TGTGCCAGCAGCTCAACAGGGAGAAACACTGAAGCTTTCTTT.

J is TRBJ1-5 and V is TRBV6-1; possibly TRBD1 for D (5 bases). With 3 bases removed from V and 9 bases from J, the gap between germline ends came to 9 bases. Germline V gives CDR1 MNHNS, CDR2 SASEGT. This CDR3 has 12 residues. The CDR3 region has the DNA TGTGCCAGCAGTGACGGGAGGGGGCCCCAGCATTTT. Protein: CASSDGRGPQHF.

The CDR3 is CASSKGEVGGGRNTGELFF. Here the CDR3 DNA reads TGTGCCAGCAGCAAAGGGGAGGTGGGGGGAGGAAGGAACACCGGGGAGCTGTTTTTT. V gene TRBV21-1 combines with J gene TRBJ2-2; TRBD2 was called by the table and not checked on the DNA. TRBV21-1 is tagged as a pseudogene. The CDR3 loop spans 19 amino acids.

The chain employs TRBV6-5 and TRBJ2-3, with D possibly being TRBD2 (5 bases). Looked up from germline, CDR1 is MNHEY and CDR2 is SVGAGI. CDR3 length: 14 amino acids. V dropped 7 bases and J dropped 2 bases, with 13 bases sitting between them. CDR3 sequence: CASTRAGSTDTQYF. The CDR3 DNA is TGTGCCAGCACCCGCGCGGGCTCCACAGATACGCAGTATTTT.

The table lists this clone with a count of one. The chain joins TRBV14 to TRBJ2-7; tentative D call: TRBD1 (5 bases). Trimming took 6 bases from V and 2 from J, leaving 14 bases between them. Germline CDR1 SGHDN, CDR2 FVKESK. This CDR3 comprises 14 residues. The CDR3 sequence is CASSPRAGPYEQYF. The CDR3 DNA reads as TGTGCCAGCAGTCCAAGAGCAGGGCCCTACGAGCAGTACTTC.

V usage is TRBV5-4 and J usage is TRBJ1-3; 9 bases align to TRBD1. CDR1 and CDR2 from the germline V gene are SGHNT and YYREEE (reference sequence). J gave up 7 bases and V 3 bases, and 5 bases lay outside the gene matches. This CDR3 is built from 14 residues. The CDR3 here is CASSSGQGRNTIYF. The DNA of the CDR3 is TGTGCCAGCAGCTCGGGACAGGGAAGGAACACCATATATTTT.

The rearrangement links TRBV27 to TRBJ1-1, with D perhaps matching TRBD1 (6 bases). The CDR3 covers 15 residues. V lost 0 bases to trimming and J lost 10 bases, with 18 bases between them. Germline V lookup: CDR1 MNHEY, CDR2 SMNVEV (reference sequence). The CDR3 region has the DNA TGTGCCAGCAGTTTATCTCTTCCGGACAGTCGAGGAGCTTTCTTT. Translated, it gives CASSLSLPDSRGAFF.

The chain carries TRBV12-5 and TRBJ2-5, with TRBD2 as a possible D gene (7 bases). Deletions cut 2 bases from V and 5 bases from J, with 21 bases between. This CDR3 has 17 residues. CDR1 is LGHNT, CDR2 FRNRAP, per germline. CDR3 coding DNA: TGTGCTAGTGGTTTGTTCCTTTCTGCGGGGGCGGGGGAGACCCAGTACTTC. Translation: CASGLFLSAGAGETQYF.

The chain carries TRBV11-2 and TRBJ2-5; the D gene is possibly TRBD2 (6 bases). Germline lookup yields CDR1 SGHAT and CDR2 FQNNGV. The CDR3 length is 14 residues. V was pared by 5 bases and J by 5 bases, with 15 bases between. CDR3 bases: TGTGCCAGCAGCCCGCGACTAGGGTCGGAGACCCAGTACTTC. Translating it yields CASSPRLGSETQYF.

The V gene is TRBV4-1, the J gene TRBJ1-1, with 8 bases that match TRBD1. Per germline, CDR1 MGHRA and CDR2 YSYEKL. This CDR3 is built from 16 residues. V trimming: 4 bases; J trimming: 3 bases; junction bases outside the gene matches: 10. CDR3: CASSRLRTGNYTEAFF. Here the CDR3 DNA reads TGCGCCAGCAGCCGCCTTCGGACAGGGAACTACACTGAAGCTTTCTTT.

The rearrangement links TRBV5-4 to TRBJ2-1; D is undetermined. The CDR3 is 13 amino acids. The germline V gene encodes CDR1 SGHNT and CDR2 YYREEE (reference sequence). Between the trimmed V and J ends, which lost 4 bases and 7 bases, there was a span of 12 bases. The CDR3 protein is CASSPVLENEQFF. Written as DNA, the CDR3 is TGTGCCAGCAGCCCGGTGCTGGAGAATGAGCAGTTCTTC.

This clone was detected once. An end of the junction differs from the germline gene, which may be a read error. The chain combines TRBV7-9 with TRBJ2-7, with 12 bases fitting TRBD2. CDR3 length: 18 residues. The V gene's germline CDR1 is SEHNR and CDR2 FQNEAQ (reference sequence). The CDR3 sequence is CSSSSRLAGAIIAYEQYF. CDR3 nucleotides: TGTTCCAGCAGCTCGCGACTAGCGGGGGCCATTATTGCCTACGAGCAGTACTTC.

The chain combines TRBV18 with TRBJ2-5, with 7 bases aligning to TRBD1. The CDR3 has 14 amino acids. J was trimmed by 5 bases and V by 6 bases; bases with no gene match: 9. The germline gives CDR1 KGHSH, CDR2 LQKENI. CDR3 DNA: TGTGCCAGCTCTGGACAGGTATCATGGGAGACCCAGTACTTC. Translation: CASSGQVSWETQYF.

This chain uses TRBV5-1 with TRBJ2-1, with 7 positions matching TRBD2. The J segment lost 1 base and the V segment lost 0 bases, leaving 7 bases of the junction unmatched. Germline-derived CDR1 and CDR2 are SGHRS and YFSETQ. The length of the CDR3 is 17 residues. CDR3 amino acids: CASSLAGGLGSYNEQFF. CDR3 bases: TGCGCCAGCAGCTTGGCCGGCGGACTAGGGTCCTACAATGAGCAGTTCTTC.

J is TRBJ2-6 and V is TRBV11-2; the D gene is possibly TRBD1 (6 bases). The V gene lost 5 bases and the J gene lost 0 bases, with 17 bases spanning the gap. Germline lookup yields CDR1 SGHAT and CDR2 FQNNGV. The CDR3 runs 18 residues. The CDR3 reads CASSPRTAPSSGANVLTF. CDR3 DNA sequence: TGTGCCAGCAGCCCGCGGACAGCCCCGTCCTCTGGGGCCAACGTCCTGACTTTC.